This T cell receptor (beta chain) was captured by sequencing in a study of T cell responses to AZD1222 COVID-19 vaccine. Germline CDR1 and CDR2: SGHDN and FVKESK. This CDR3 spans 14 amino acids. Between the trimmed V and J ends, which lost 4 bases and 2 bases, there was a span of 11 bases. Clones were read by immunoSEQ multiplex PCR, and TCRdb kept only the in-frame ones, dropping some. The sample contains 110,000 to 150,000 clones, approximately 89% of which appear only once. The clonotype comes from an adult in good health. The chain joins TRBV14 to TRBJ1-2; no definite D call. The sample consisted of peripheral blood, taken on day 0 of AZD1222 vaccination. The CDR3 region is CASSLRTSNYGYTF. CDR3 nucleotide sequence: TGTGCCAGCAGCCTCAGGACCTCCAACTATGGCTACACCTTC.